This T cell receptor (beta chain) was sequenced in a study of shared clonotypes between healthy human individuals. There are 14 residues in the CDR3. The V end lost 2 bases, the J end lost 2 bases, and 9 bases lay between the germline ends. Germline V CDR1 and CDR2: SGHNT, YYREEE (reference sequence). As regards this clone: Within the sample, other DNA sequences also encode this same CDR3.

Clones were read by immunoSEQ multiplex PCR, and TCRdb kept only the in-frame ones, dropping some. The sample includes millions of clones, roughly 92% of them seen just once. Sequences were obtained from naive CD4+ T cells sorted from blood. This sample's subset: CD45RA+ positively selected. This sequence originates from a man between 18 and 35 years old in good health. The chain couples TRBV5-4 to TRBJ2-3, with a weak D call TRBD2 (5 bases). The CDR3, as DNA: TGTGCCAGCAGCTTAGGACTCAACACAGATACGCAGTATTTT. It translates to CASSLGLNTDTQYF.